This is a list of T cell receptor beta chains from one sample in a study of identifying expanded T cells in peripheral blood. Generated by immunoSEQ multiplex PCR, the TCRdb table keeps only in-frame clones and is missing some. Seen here are 90,000 or so clones, approximately 90% observed once, and the top ten hold around 17%. The sample consisted of blood. The receptors were gathered from a person between 18 and 75 years old in good health. Both conserved end residues are part of each CDR3. D genes are given only for firm matches. Part of the rows lack a size; the others show once, few, many or a class for expanded clones.

cdr3_nt cdr3_aa j_call d_call v_call clone_size
TGTGCCAGCAGACTGGGGAGGGGCACTGAAGCTTTCTTT CASRLGRGTEAFF TRBJ1-1 NA TRBV6-5 NA
TGTGCCACCAGCGCCCTCAGGGTTGGCTATGGCTACACCTTC CATSALRVGYGYTF TRBJ1-2 NA TRBV15 once
TGTGCCAGCACCCACCAGGCCGGGAGTACGCAGTATTTT CASTHQAGSTQYF TRBJ2-3 NA TRBV13 few
TGCGCCAGCCCCTATTATAATCATGGGTGGAACACTGAAGCTTTCTTT CASPYYNHGWNTEAFF TRBJ1-1 NA TRBV10-1 NA
TGTGCCAGTAGTATAATAGGGGGTTTGAACACCGGGGAGCTGTTTTTT CASSIIGGLNTGELFF TRBJ2-2 NA TRBV19 NA
TGTGCCAGCACCCCCTGGCGATATAGCAATCAGCCCCAGCATTTT CASTPWRYSNQPQHF TRBJ1-5 NA TRBV7-2 NA
TGTGCCAGCAGCGTACAGGTAGATGCGTATGGCTACACCTTC CASSVQVDAYGYTF TRBJ1-2 NA TRBV9 NA
TGTGCCAGCAGCTTAAACCAGGGAAGCGAGACCCAGTACTTC CASSLNQGSETQYF TRBJ2-5 NA TRBV7-2 NA
TGTGCCTGGCGACTGGGGACAGGGCGGTCACCCCTCCACTTT CAWRLGTGRSPLHF TRBJ1-6 TRBD1 TRBV30 few
TGTGCCAGCAGCCCCGCCCCCCAAGCCAAAAACATTCAGTACTTC CASSPAPQAKNIQYF TRBJ2-4 NA TRBV7-9 NA
TGTGCCAGCAGCTTGGACTACATAGGGTTTATCGCAGATACGCAGTATTTT CASSLDYIGFIADTQYF TRBJ2-3 NA TRBV7-9 once
TGTGCCAGCAGCTTCGACAGGGGCTACGAGCAGTACTTC CASSFDRGYEQYF TRBJ2-7 TRBD1 TRBV5-4 NA
TGTGCCAGCAGTGACCGCCGACCCAATAGCGGTAGATTAGATACGCAGTATTTT CASSDRRPNSGRLDTQYF TRBJ2-3 NA TRBV25-1 NA
TGTGCCAGCAGTGTAAATAAGGGGTATATCGAGACCCAGTACTTC CASSVNKGYIETQYF TRBJ2-5 NA TRBV2 NA
TGTGCCAGCAGCTTGGGTCCTAACTATGGCTACACCTTC CASSLGPNYGYTF TRBJ1-2 NA TRBV5-6 NA
TGTGCCAGCAGCTTAGGCTCGGGAGATGAAGCTTTCTTT CASSLGSGDEAFF TRBJ1-1 NA TRBV7-9 NA
TGCGCCAGCAGCTTGACTAGCAGTAATTTGGATACGCAGTATTTT CASSLTSSNLDTQYF TRBJ2-3 NA TRBV5-1 NA
TGTGCCAGCAGTTTTTCGGGTATCGCCTACGAGCAGTACTTC CASSFSGIAYEQYF TRBJ2-7 NA TRBV27 few
TGTGCCAGCAGTTTATGGGATACTGCCTCCTACAATGAGCAGTTCTTC CASSLWDTASYNEQFF TRBJ2-1 NA TRBV28 NA
TGCAGTCATAGCGGGGTATTGAATGAGCAGTTCTTC CSHSGVLNEQFF TRBJ2-1 TRBD2 TRBV29-1 NA
TGTGCCAGCAGTTCGCGGATCGGCTACTATGGCTACACCTTC CASSSRIGYYGYTF TRBJ1-2 NA TRBV6-5 once
TGTGCCAGCAGCTTAGGCCTGAGGGTTGGCTACGAGCAGTACTTC CASSLGLRVGYEQYF TRBJ2-7 NA TRBV13 NA
TGTGCCAGCAGTGTTGAGGGGCCCACCTACAATGAGCAGTTCTTC CASSVEGPTYNEQFF TRBJ2-1 NA TRBV2 NA
TGTGCCACCCGTCGGGACGTAAATGAAAAACTGTTTTTT CATRRDVNEKLFF TRBJ1-4 NA TRBV10-3 NA
TGTGCCAGCAGGAACTCGTACGAGCAGTACTTC CASRNSYEQYF TRBJ2-7 NA TRBV27 NA
TGCGCCAGCAGCCATGTACAGGGTCGCGGCTACACCTTC CASSHVQGRGYTF TRBJ1-2 NA TRBV4-1 NA
TGTGCCAGCAGTTCGTCGCGGGGGGTCTCCTACGAGCAGTACTTC CASSSSRGVSYEQYF TRBJ2-7 TRBD2 TRBV28 NA
TGTGCCAGCAGCTTAGGGCCGACTAGCAGGTACGAGCAGTACTTC CASSLGPTSRYEQYF TRBJ2-7 TRBD2 TRBV7-2 NA
TGTGCCAGCAGCTTAGTTTTGGGGGGACAGCCCGGCTACACCTTC CASSLVLGGQPGYTF TRBJ1-2 TRBD1 TRBV7-2 NA
TGTGCCAGCAGCCCCGGGGGGACGAGACAAGAGACCCAGTACTTC CASSPGGTRQETQYF TRBJ2-5 TRBD2 TRBV7-7 NA
TGCGCCAGCAGCCCGACAGTAGGGGGGTACTACGAGCAGTACTTC CASSPTVGGYYEQYF TRBJ2-7 NA TRBV5-1 NA
TGTGCCAGCATAGGGACTCACTATGGCTACACCTTC CASIGTHYGYTF TRBJ1-2 NA TRBV6-5 NA
TGTGCCAGCTCAGAGGACCCCTACGAGCAGTACTTC CASSEDPYEQYF TRBJ2-7 NA TRBV18 NA
TGTGCCATCAGTGACGACTACGAGCAGTACTTC CAISDDYEQYF TRBJ2-7 NA TRBV10-3 NA
TGTGCCAGCAGCTTGTTTACTGAGCAGTTCTTC CASSLFTEQFF TRBJ2-1 NA TRBV5-4 NA
TGTGCCAGCAGTGGAGGGACAGCAAATGAAAAACTGTTTTTT CASSGGTANEKLFF TRBJ1-4 TRBD1 TRBV6-1 NA
TGTGCCAGCACTAAGATAGGGGCCAACTATGGCTACACCTTC CASTKIGANYGYTF TRBJ1-2 NA TRBV28 NA
TGCGCCAGCAGCTATGAGGGGATCGAAAAACTGTTTTTT CASSYEGIEKLFF TRBJ1-4 NA TRBV5-1 NA
TGTGCAAGTCGCTTGGGGGCAGGTTCGGTGCGAAATCAGCCCCAGCATTTT CASRLGAGSVRNQPQHF TRBJ1-5 NA TRBV12-2 NA
TGTGCCAGCACCCGCGGGGGGCACGAGCAGTACTTC CASTRGGHEQYF TRBJ2-7 TRBD2 TRBV5-6 NA
TGTGCCAGCAGTTTGGCCTTCGGGGGCGGGAATGGCTACACCTTC CASSLAFGGGNGYTF TRBJ1-2 NA TRBV7-2 NA
TGTGCCTGGAGCGGTGGGAGGGGGCTGAGTGGCGAGCAGTACTTC CAWSGGRGLSGEQYF TRBJ2-7 NA TRBV30 NA
TGTGCCAGCAGTCCCCTCCCAAGCCGCAATTCACCCCTCCACTTT CASSPLPSRNSPLHF TRBJ1-6 NA TRBV6-5 NA
TGTGCCAGCAGTAGAACTAGCGGGGGGTACGATGAGCAGTTCTTC CASSRTSGGYDEQFF TRBJ2-1 TRBD2 TRBV6-1 NA
TGCGCCAGCAGCCAAGCCCTTGGGGGGGGCACAGATACGCAGTATTTT CASSQALGGGTDTQYF TRBJ2-3 TRBD2 TRBV4-3 NA
TGCAGCGTCTCCCGCGGGAGCTCCTACGAGCAGTACTTC CSVSRGSSYEQYF TRBJ2-7 TRBD2 TRBV29-1 NA
TGTGCCAGCACCATATCTGGGGCCAACGTCCTGACTTTC CASTISGANVLTF TRBJ2-6 NA TRBV7-2 once
TGTGCCAGCAGGGGAATCCGGGAGAACAATGAGCAGTTCTTC CASRGIRENNEQFF TRBJ2-1 NA TRBV6-5 NA
TGTGCCAGCCTTGCTCGGCAGGAGGTCTCTCGGGCTTTCTTT CASLARQEVSRAFF TRBJ1-1 NA TRBV6-6 once
TGCGCCAGCAGTGATAACATCTACGAGCAGTACTTC CASSDNIYEQYF TRBJ2-7 NA TRBV10-2 NA
TGCAGCGTTTTGGGGGCGGGCACTGAAGCTTTCTTT CSVLGAGTEAFF TRBJ1-1 NA TRBV29-1 NA
TGTGCCAGCAGACCCCAGGACGGGAACACTGAAGCTTTCTTT CASRPQDGNTEAFF TRBJ1-1 NA TRBV7-9 NA
TGCGCCAGCAGCTCAATGAACAGGGGTCCCACCTACAATGAGCAGTTCTTC CASSSMNRGPTYNEQFF TRBJ2-1 TRBD1 TRBV5-1 once
TGTGCCAGCAGTTATCGTCAGTTGTTGGATCAGCCCCAGCATTTT CASSYRQLLDQPQHF TRBJ1-5 NA TRBV6-5 NA
TGTGCCAGCACCCCCGTTCAGGGCTCTTCACCCCTCCACTTT CASTPVQGSSPLHF TRBJ1-6 NA TRBV6-5 NA
TGTGCCAGCAGTTTCGACAGGGTATATTCACCCCTCCACTTT CASSFDRVYSPLHF TRBJ1-6 TRBD1 TRBV27 NA
TGTGCCAGCAGCTTAGCAGGGACAGGGAGAGTTGCCGGCTACACCTTC CASSLAGTGRVAGYTF TRBJ1-2 TRBD1 TRBV7-2 once
TGCGCCAGCAGCCGCTGGGGCGGGCCCACCTACGAGCAGTACTTC CASSRWGGPTYEQYF TRBJ2-7 NA TRBV5-1 NA